This entry concerns a single T cell receptor beta chain. Its binding antigen is unknown. No clone much larger than this one lies a single base away; base qualities are absent. The data originate from a study of breast tumors, draining lymph nodes, adjacent tissues (dated by TCRdb to about 2016). Broadly, across the study: Breast cancer patients provided tumor, adjacent nontumor tissue and axillary lymph nodes, and the study compared the TCR beta repertoires across these three sources. In human breast cancer, the study set out to assess how tumor, surrounding tissue and draining lymph node repertoires relate to one another and whether T cells might be exchanged between them. What the work shows at the level of the full study, not this receptor alone: In luminal-like breast cancer, tumor and nontumor tissue repertoires resembled each other significantly more than in basal-like breast cancer. Tumors showed preferential V and J gene usage, and their T-cell repertoire diversity fell below that of lymph nodes yet above that of nontumor tissue. The study presented the conclusion that tumor T cells originate in lymph nodes as consistent with a hypothesis, not as something directly demonstrated. A scenario in which most tumor T cells derive from the lymph node and then expand within tumor tissue was judged to be consistent with the data.

Sequencing used an Illumina HiSeq 2000. TCR beta chain libraries were generated through multiplex PCR amplification. High-throughput sequencing was used to analyze the amplified TCR beta chain products. The raw public reads went through TCRdb reprocessing: fastp at Q25, MiXCR clone calling, in-frame beta chains kept. Duplicate CDR3 protein sequences are folded into a single record with the most common DNA and genes. In all, the sample holds approximately 60,000 distinct CDR3 sequences, and less than 75% of those were seen once. About 19% of the sample is held by the ten biggest clonotypes. The CDR3, from cysteine to phenylalanine, totals 15 residues. Just the 45-base CDR3 DNA is kept, in frame starting at base 1. Trimming costs V 2 bases and J 0 bases, and their ends lie 9 bases apart. The CDR1 and CDR2 encoded by the germline V gene are SGDLS and YYNGEE.

This TCR was recovered from a female donor with breast cancer. Some clones in this sample may be carry-over from other donors' samples. The sequenced sample was breast tumor tissue. The chain links TRBV9 with TRBJ2-1; the D gene is possibly TRBD2, with 6 bases matching. Read as DNA, the sequence is TGTGCCAGCAGCGTTCGGGGGTCCTCCTACAATGAGCAGTTCTTC. Translated, it reads CASSVRGSSYNEQFF.